These 20 T cell receptor beta chains were all obtained from the same sample, sequenced in a study of shared clonotypes between healthy human individuals. Using immunoSEQ multiplex PCR, the repertoire was profiled, and TCRdb retains in-frame clones only, with some absent. Of around 1,100,000 clones listed, 77% are singletons. Source material: memory CD4+ T cells from PBMCs. Subset: CD45RA-negative fraction. These TCRs come from a young man in good health. Some clones in this sample may be carry-over from other donors' samples.

On this clone itself: Distinct nucleotide sequences in the sample also encode this CDR3. V gene TRBV7-8 combines with J gene TRBJ2-7; D is unclear. Germline values: CDR1 SGHVS, CDR2 FQNEAQ. With 5 bases removed from V and 3 bases from J, the gap between germline ends came to 5 bases. The CDR3 contains 11 residues. Written as DNA, the CDR3 is TGTGCCAGCAGCCGGAGCTACGAGCAGTACTTC. This sequence encodes CASSRSYEQYF.

The rearrangement links TRBV7-3 to TRBJ2-1, with TRBD2 matching over 10 bases. V dropped 1 base and J dropped 3; count of bases not matched to a gene: 0. Looked up from germline, CDR1 is SGHTA and CDR2 is FQGTGA. The CDR3 consists of 15 residues. The CDR3 sequence is CASSLIAGGYNEQFF. In DNA form, the CDR3 reads TGTGCCAGCAGCTTAATAGCGGGGGGCTACAATGAGCAGTTCTTC.

The V gene is TRBV2, the J gene TRBJ1-2, with TRBD1 matching 9 bases. J gave up 4 bases and V 6 bases, and 9 bases lay outside the gene matches. Per germline, CDR1 SNHLY and CDR2 FYNNEI. The CDR3 sequence is 15 residues long. The CDR3 coding sequence is TGTGCCAGCAGCCCGGGACAGGGTAATGGCTATGGCTACACCTTC. Translation gives CASSPGQGNGYGYTF.

The chain is built from TRBV2 and TRBJ1-5; D is uncertain. There are 13 residues in the CDR3. The ends were cut back, 7 bases at V and 4 bases at J, with 11 bases in the middle. The germline V gene has CDR1 SNHLY and CDR2 FYNNEI. The CDR3 nucleotides are TGTGCCAGCAACATACAGCTTAATCAGCCCCAGCATTTT. The encoded protein is CASNIQLNQPQHF.

V is TRBV13 and J is TRBJ2-7; the D is unclear. This CDR3 has 16 residues. The germline V gene encodes CDR1 PRHDT and CDR2 FYEKMQ (reference sequence). The V and J ends lost 2 bases and 0 bases respectively, with 14 bases between them. The CDR3 spells CASSLRSKGVSYEQYF. In DNA, the CDR3 is TGTGCCAGCAGCTTAAGGTCGAAGGGTGTCTCCTACGAGCAGTACTTC. The full variable domain, completed using reference TRBV13 and TRBJ2-7, is AAGVIQSPRHLIKEKRETATLKCYPIPRHDTVYWYQQGPGQDPQFLISFYEKMQSDKGSIPDRFSAQQFSDYHSELNMSSLELGDSALYFCASSLRSKGVSYEQYFGPGTRLTVT.

A few counts support this clone. V and J are TRBV6-5 and TRBJ1-2; perhaps TRBD1 as D (5 bases). The V end was cut by 10 bases, the J end by 7 bases, with 22 bases between. This CDR3 is 14 amino acids long. Germline V gene data show CDR1 as MNHEY and CDR2 as SVGAGI. DNA of the CDR3: TGTGCCACCAACCGGGACCTCCGAGGCAGTGGCTACACCTTC. It encodes CATNRDLRGSGYTF.

Comments on this clone: A much bigger clone sits one base away, suggesting this may be a read error. The V gene is TRBV15, the J gene TRBJ1-3; 7 positions agree with TRBD1. This CDR3 has 15 residues. Germline-derived CDR1 and CDR2 are LNHNV and YYDKDF (reference sequence). CDR3 sequence: CAASTDRAAGNTIYF. In nucleotides, the CDR3 is TGTGCCGCCAGCACAGACAGGGCGGCTGGAAACACCATATATTTT.

J is TRBJ2-3 and V is TRBV2; no firm D call. From germline, CDR1 is SNHLY and CDR2 FYNNEI. The germline V and J ends were trimmed by 2 bases and 9 bases, with 9 bases remaining between them. This CDR3 has 12 residues. The CDR3 sequence: CASSELTVTQYF. CDR3 nucleotides: TGTGCCAGCAGTGAACTTACGGTAACGCAGTATTTT.

The chain joins TRBV2 to TRBJ1-4, with 7 nucleotides matching TRBD1. This CDR3 has 14 amino acids. CDR1 and CDR2 from the germline V gene are SNHLY and FYNNEI. Trimming removed 4 bases from V and 2 bases from J; junction bases left unmatched: 1. The CDR3 protein is CASSGRGTNEKLFF. DNA of the CDR3: TGTGCCAGCAGTGGCAGGGGGACTAATGAAAAACTGTTTTTT. Complete variable domain (other parts from reference TRBV2 and TRBJ1-4): EPEVTQTPSHQVTQMGQEVILRCVPISNHLYFYWYRQILGQKVEFLVSFYNNEISEKSEIFDDQFSVERPDGSNFTLKIRSTKLEDSAMYFCASSGRGTNEKLFFGSGTQLSVL.

Only one count was recorded for this clone. The CDR3 protein is CASSKLAGTGELFF. CDR3 in DNA: TGCGCCAGCAGTAAACTAGCGGGTACCGGGGAGCTGTTTTTT. The gene calls are TRBV5-1 and TRBJ2-2; 9 nucleotides align to TRBD2. From germline, CDR1 is SGHRS and CDR2 YFSETQ. The CDR3 has 14 residues. J gave up 5 bases and V 5 bases, and 4 bases lay outside the gene matches.

V gene TRBV2 combines with J gene TRBJ2-1, with 8 bases identical to TRBD2. In germline, CDR1 is SNHLY, CDR2 FYNNEI. With V trimmed by 6 bases and J by 8 bases, 12 bases remained unmatched. This CDR3 has 15 amino acids. The chain's CDR3 is CASRERLAGAYEQFF. Here the CDR3 DNA reads TGTGCCAGCAGGGAGCGGCTAGCGGGTGCTTATGAGCAGTTCTTC.

V and J are TRBV6-5 and TRBJ2-6; no clear D. V lost 1 base and J 5 bases, leaving 6 bases between the germline ends. CDR1 and CDR2 from the germline V gene are MNHEY and SVGAGI. The CDR3 has 14 amino acids. The CDR3 reads CASSYFSRANVLTF. As DNA, the CDR3 is TGTGCCAGCAGTTACTTCTCCCGGGCCAACGTCCTGACTTTC.

This clone was observed a few times. The chain is built from TRBV4-1 and TRBJ2-3; 14 bases match TRBD2. The length of the CDR3 is 20 residues. Trimming took 0 bases from V and 6 from J; bases not matched to a gene: 14. CDR1 is MGHRA, CDR2 YSYEKL, per germline. The CDR3 region has the DNA TGCGCCAGCAGCCAAGAGGGGGGGACTAGCGGGAGTCCCCGATCGGATACGCAGTATTTT. This codes for CASSQEGGTSGSPRSDTQYF.

The rearrangement links TRBV6-5 to TRBJ1-3; TRBD1 might be the D (6 bases). Trimming shortened V by 2 bases and J by 2 bases, and 7 bases separated the two germline ends. Germline V CDR1 and CDR2: MNHEY, SVGAGI. CDR3 length: 14 amino acids. In DNA, the CDR3 is TGTGCCAGCAGTTACAAGGGGGCTGGAAACACCATATATTTT. Amino acids: CASSYKGAGNTIYF.

The V gene is TRBV4-1, the J gene TRBJ1-1; TRBD1 is a possible D gene (5 bases). The CDR3 extends over 15 amino acids. The V and J ends lost 3 bases and 5 bases respectively, with 16 bases between them. Per the germline V gene, CDR1 is MGHRA and CDR2 is YSYEKL. CDR3 bases: TGCGCCAGCAGCCAGGGACGGCAGGGCGGAACTGAAGCTTTCTTT. Encoded protein: CASSQGRQGGTEAFF.

The chain couples TRBV2 to TRBJ1-5, with no clear D. Trimming stripped 6 bases from V and 0 bases from J, with 12 bases between. The CDR3 has 15 amino acids. CDR1 is SNHLY, CDR2 FYNNEI, per germline. The CDR3 protein is CASSGMGYSNQPQHF. Here the CDR3 DNA reads TGTGCCAGCAGCGGTATGGGTTATAGCAATCAGCCCCAGCATTTT.

The chain joins TRBV6-5 to TRBJ1-1; D is unclear. V lost 4 bases to trimming and J lost 3 bases, with 9 bases between them. Germline CDR1 reads MNHEY; CDR2 reads SVGAGI. The CDR3 sequence is 13 residues long. The CDR3: CASSLNRYTEAFF. For the CDR3, the DNA is TGTGCCAGCAGTTTAAACCGCTACACTGAAGCTTTCTTT.

The gene calls are TRBV29-1 and TRBJ2-6; no firm D call. The CDR3 sequence is 14 residues long. Germline CDR1 reads SQVTM; CDR2 reads ANQGSEA. Trimming stripped 7 bases from V and 0 bases from J, with 10 bases between. This CDR3 is CSAGPNSGANVLTF. CDR3 coding DNA: TGCAGCGCTGGACCGAACTCTGGGGCCAACGTCCTGACTTTC. The full variable domain, completed using reference TRBV29-1 and TRBJ2-6, is SAVISQKPSRDICQRGTSLTIQCQVDSQVTMMFWYRQQPGQSLTLIATANQGSEATYESGFVIDKFPISRPNLTFSTLTVSNMSPEDSSIYLCSAGPNSGANVLTFGAGSRLTVL.

The chain joins TRBV6-5 to TRBJ2-2; D gene unclear. CDR3 length: 13 amino acids. Germline CDR1 reads MNHEY; CDR2 reads SVGAGI. Trimming removed 5 bases from V and 0 bases from J, with 4 bases in between. CDR3 in DNA: TGTGCCAGCAGTGGCACGAACACCGGGGAGCTGTTTTTT. Translating gives CASSGTNTGELFF.

The chain links TRBV30 to TRBJ2-5; D possibly corresponds to TRBD2 (6 bases). This CDR3 is built from 15 residues. Germline V gives CDR1 GTSNPN, CDR2 SVGIG (reference sequence). V was trimmed by 4 bases and J by 4 bases, leaving 19 bases between them. CDR3 residues: CAWTLGGRVRETQYF. CDR3 in DNA: TGTGCCTGGACCCTGGGAGGCAGGGTACGAGAGACCCAGTACTTC.